The 29 T cell receptor beta chains below come from one sample, sequenced in a study of response to subunit inactivated influenza vaccine. TCRdb fed the RT-PCR reads into MiXCR, producing one record per CDR3 protein. The sample lists approximately 700,000 distinct CDR3 sequences; roughly 14% were seen once. The sequences come from PBMCs from blood, collected approximately 15 days before vaccination. All receptors derive from a man aged 45 to 65 who received an inactivated influenza vaccine.

Only a few counts were recorded for this clonotype. This chain uses TRBV28 with TRBJ1-1; possibly TRBD1 for D (5 bases). Germline loops: CDR1 MDHEN, CDR2 SYDVKM. The CDR3 is 15 residues long. V lost 6 bases to trimming and J lost 1 base, with 15 bases between them. CDR3 sequence (DNA): TGTGCCAGCAGGCGGACGGGACGTCGGAACACTGAAGCTTTCTTT. Residues: CASRRTGRRNTEAFF.

This clonotype was counted only a few times. This chain joins TRBV12-3 or TRBV12-4 and TRBJ1-1; D is uncertain. This CDR3 has 16 amino acids. V shed 5 bases and J shed 1 base, with 17 bases lying between them. The CDR3 sequence is CASSPTIGLGNTEAFF. CDR3 DNA sequence: TGTGCCAGCAGTCCCACGATAGGCCTCGGGAACACTGAAGCTTTCTTT.

This clonotype was detected only a few times. V usage is TRBV4-3 and J usage is TRBJ2-7; TRBD1 matches 11 bases. This CDR3 is built from 15 residues. Germline lookup yields CDR1 LGHNA and CDR2 YSLEER. The trim removed 4 bases at V and 2 bases at J, leaving 4 bases unmatched. CDR3 sequence (DNA): TGCGCCAGCAGCCGGGACAGGGGGGGAGCCTACGAGCAGTACTTC. Its protein product is CASSRDRGGAYEQYF.

This clonotype was seen a few times. This chain links TRBV5-6 with TRBJ2-7, with a tentative D call TRBD1 (5 bases). The CDR3 loop spans 13 amino acids. V was trimmed by 1 base and J by 2 bases, leaving 7 bases between them. CDR1 and CDR2 (germline): SGHDT, YYEEEE. This CDR3 is CASSLLTAYEQYF. The DNA of the CDR3 is TGTGCCAGCAGCTTGCTGACAGCCTACGAGCAGTACTTC.

This clonotype has just a few counts. The V gene is TRBV20-1, the J gene TRBJ1-6; TRBD1 agrees at 8 bases. The V segment lost 1 base and the J segment 8 bases; nucleotides outside the gene matches: 7. This CDR3 region has 15 residues. From germline, CDR1 is DFQATT and CDR2 SNEGSKA (reference sequence). The CDR3 is CSARAMDRAYSPLHF. The CDR3 coding sequence is TGCAGTGCTAGAGCCATGGACAGGGCGTATTCACCCCTCCACTTT.

In its sample, this clonotype was seen a few times. The chain links TRBV20-1 to TRBJ2-7; D unclear. Germline loops: CDR1 DFQATT, CDR2 SNEGSKA (reference sequence). CDR3 length equals 13 residues. V lost 4 bases and J lost 1, with 11 bases in between. CDR3 in amino acids: CSAILQRSYEQYF. The CDR3 DNA sequence: TGCAGTGCTATTCTCCAGCGATCCTACGAGCAGTACTTC.

This clonotype was detected a few times. The gene calls are TRBV20-1 and TRBJ2-7, with D perhaps TRBD1 or TRBD2 (5 bases each). This CDR3 spans 12 amino acids. CDR1 and CDR2 from the germline V gene are DFQATT and SNEGSKA (reference sequence). The V and J ends lost 6 bases and 5 bases respectively, with 14 bases between them. Written as DNA, the CDR3 is TGCAGTGCCCCGAGAGGGGACCACGAGCAGTACTTC. This translates into CSAPRGDHEQYF.

This chain links TRBV6-2 or TRBV6-3 with TRBJ2-5; D gene ambiguous. The CDR3 totals 13 residues. The germline CDR1 and CDR2 sequences are MNHEY and SVGEGT. V dropped 2 bases and J dropped 3 bases, with 7 bases sitting between them. The CDR3 DNA follows: TGTGCCAGCAGTTACGGCAGCGAAGAGACCCAGTACTTC. Protein product: CASSYGSEETQYF.

This clonotype appeared a few times. The V call is TRBV5-1, the J call TRBJ1-6; 9 nucleotides line up with TRBD1. Germline CDR1 SGHRS, CDR2 YFSETQ. J was trimmed by 9 bases and V by 4 bases; bases with no gene match: 8. CDR3 length equals 15 residues. DNA of the CDR3: TGCGCCAGCAGCCCGGAGACAGGGGGATCTTCACCCCTCCACTTT. This translates into CASSPETGGSSPLHF.

This clonotype turned up a few times. The chain combines TRBV6-1 with TRBJ2-5, with D perhaps TRBD1 (6 bases). This CDR3 comprises 12 residues. V lost 6 bases and J lost 6, with 11 bases in between. From germline, CDR1 is MNHNS and CDR2 SASEGT. CDR3 sequence reads: CASREQGQTQYF. The CDR3 DNA is TGTGCCAGCAGAGAACAGGGACAGACCCAGTACTTC.

The V gene is TRBV15, the J gene TRBJ2-3; D is unclear. V dropped 0 bases and J dropped 6 bases, with 13 bases sitting between them. CDR1 is LNHNV and CDR2 is YYDKDF in the germline V gene (reference sequence). CDR3 length: 15 residues. CDR3 nucleotide sequence: TGTGCCACCAGCAGAGATAAGGCTACAGTGGATACGCAGTATTTT. It codes for CATSRDKATVDTQYF.

The chain joins TRBV14 to TRBJ1-1; D unclear. Deletions cut 1 base from V and 5 bases from J, with 11 bases between. The CDR3 extends over 14 amino acids. Per germline, CDR1 SGHDN and CDR2 FVKESK. The chain's CDR3 is CASSQVGRKTEAFF. The CDR3 coding sequence is TGTGCCAGCAGCCAAGTGGGGAGGAAGACTGAAGCTTTCTTT.

This clonotype appeared a few times. The V call is TRBV7-2, the J call TRBJ2-5; D is unclear. Deletions cut 5 bases from V and 3 bases from J, with 19 bases between. The CDR3 runs to 16 residues. Germline lookup yields CDR1 SGHTA and CDR2 FQGNSA. The CDR3 sequence is CASSSPPGLREETQYF. CDR3 in DNA: TGTGCCAGCAGCAGCCCACCAGGCTTACGGGAAGAGACCCAGTACTTC.

This clonotype was detected a few times. The gene calls are TRBV6-2 or TRBV6-3 and TRBJ2-5; D not certain. Germline-derived CDR1 and CDR2 are MNHEY and SVGEGT. Trimming removed 7 bases at V and 5 bases at J, with 14 bases between. The CDR3 length is 13 residues. CDR3 sequence (DNA): TGTGCCAGCAAGCCAGGTATAAGGGAGACCCAGTACTTC. Its translation: CASKPGIRETQYF.

This clonotype was recorded once. The chain carries TRBV21-1 and TRBJ2-5; the listed D gene, TRBD2, was not tested against the DNA. TRBV21-1 is a recognized pseudogene. CDR3 length: 14 amino acids. The CDR3 region is CASSNWVAGVGVWF. In DNA, the CDR3 is TGTGCCAGCAGCAATTGGGTAGCGGGAGTGGGAGTATGGTTC.

This clonotype was picked up many times. This chain connects TRBV6-6 to TRBJ2-7; 8 bases fit TRBD1. After removal of 7 bases from V and 4 bases from J, the junction contained 3 bases not matched to a gene. CDR3 length: 12 amino acids. Germline V gives CDR1 MNHNY, CDR2 SVGAGI (reference sequence). In DNA form, the CDR3 reads TGTGCCAGCAACGACAGGGGTTACGAGCAGTACTTC. Its translation: CASNDRGYEQYF.

The chain joins TRBV7-2 to TRBJ2-3, with D tentatively TRBD2 (6 bases). V was pared by 2 bases and J by 0 bases, with 12 bases between. Per the germline V gene, CDR1 is SGHTA and CDR2 is FQGNSA. The CDR3 contains 16 residues. CDR3 region: CASSLNPGASTDTQYF. CDR3 sequence (DNA): TGTGCCAGCAGCTTAAATCCGGGAGCTAGCACAGATACGCAGTATTTT. The entire variable domain, with the rest obtained from reference TRBV7-2 and TRBJ2-3, is as follows: GAGVSQSPSNKVTEKGKDVELRCDPISGHTALYWYRQSLGQGLEFLIYFQGNSAPDKSGLPSDRFSAERTGGSVSTLTIQRTQQEDSAVYLCASSLNPGASTDTQYFGPGTRLTVL.

This clonotype has ten or more counts. This chain joins TRBV12-3 or TRBV12-4 and TRBJ2-7, with unresolved D. CDR3 length equals 15 residues. Trimming left V 4 bases short and J 4 bases short, with 17 bases between. The CDR3 loop reads CASSSLGGRRYEQYF. The CDR3 nucleotides read TGTGCCAGCAGTTCCCTTGGCGGCAGAAGATACGAGCAGTACTTC.

The rearrangement links TRBV7-9 to TRBJ2-1, with D perhaps assigned TRBD1 or TRBD2 (5 bases each). The germline CDR1 and CDR2 sequences are SEHNR and FQNEAQ (reference sequence). The CDR3 contains 12 residues. V gave up 2 bases and J gave up 11 bases, with 10 bases separating them. DNA for the CDR3: TGTGCCAGCAGCTTAAACACGGGACAGCAGTTCTTC. This codes for CASSLNTGQQFF.

This clonotype showed up many times. The chain has TRBV5-1 and TRBJ2-2; D unclear. The V gene lost 0 bases and the J gene lost 2 bases, with 5 bases spanning the gap. The germline CDR1 and CDR2 sequences are SGHRS and YFSETQ. The CDR3 runs to 14 residues. The CDR3 protein is CASSLVDNTGELFF. DNA for the CDR3: TGCGCCAGCAGCTTGGTGGATAACACCGGGGAGCTGTTTTTT.

In its sample, this clonotype was seen a few times. The chain carries TRBV20-1 and TRBJ1-4; no clear D gene. The germline V gene encodes CDR1 DFQATT and CDR2 SNEGSKA (reference sequence). This CDR3 is built from 13 residues. Trimming removed 5 bases from V and 4 bases from J, with 11 bases in between. CDR3 loop: CSASGLDNEKLFF. The DNA of the CDR3 is TGCAGTGCTTCGGGTCTGGATAATGAAAAACTGTTTTTT.

This clonotype was seen at least ten times. This chain links TRBV29-1 with TRBJ2-1; possibly TRBD2 for D (6 bases). Germline CDR1 SQVTM, CDR2 ANQGSEA. The length of the CDR3 is 12 residues. V was shortened by 4 bases and J by 9 bases, with 13 bases between the two germline ends. The CDR3 protein is CSVVIRRGEQFF. DNA for the CDR3: TGCAGCGTTGTAATTCGGCGGGGTGAGCAGTTCTTC.

V and J are TRBV5-1 and TRBJ2-7; D may be TRBD2 (6 bases). The CDR3 has 14 residues. Trimming stripped 0 bases from V and 5 bases from J, with 12 bases between. CDR1 is SGHRS, CDR2 YFSETQ, per germline. Here the CDR3 DNA reads TGCGCCAGCAGCTTGGTGGGGGGTACGGACGAGCAGTACTTC. Protein product: CASSLVGGTDEQYF.

This clonotype was seen only a few times. The V and J genes are TRBV11-1 and TRBJ2-1, with D unclear. Between the trimmed V and J ends, which lost 5 bases and 6 bases, there was a span of 5 bases. Germline V gene data show CDR1 as SGHAT and CDR2 as FQDESV (reference sequence). The CDR3 runs to 11 residues. The CDR3 loop reads CASSVINEQFF. Here the CDR3 DNA reads TGTGCCAGCAGCGTGATCAATGAGCAGTTCTTC.

This clonotype showed up just a few times. The J gene is TRBJ1-6, the V gene TRBV10-3; D is unclear. Trimming took 3 bases from V and 7 from J, leaving 10 bases between them. This CDR3 spans 14 amino acids. Germline V lookup: CDR1 ENHRY, CDR2 SYGVKD. This CDR3 is CAISDGSRNSPLHF. CDR3 DNA: TGTGCCATCAGTGATGGGTCCAGAAATTCACCCCTCCACTTT.

The V call is TRBV20-1, the J call TRBJ2-7; 7 nucleotides agree with TRBD1. J was trimmed by 3 bases and V by 6 bases; bases with no gene match: 11. CDR1 is DFQATT and CDR2 is SNEGSKA in the germline V gene (reference sequence). The CDR3 spans 14 residues. The CDR3 region is CSALKATGNYEQYF. In nucleotides, the CDR3 is TGCAGTGCCCTAAAAGCGACAGGGAACTACGAGCAGTACTTC.

This clonotype has only a few counts. V is TRBV5-5 and J is TRBJ2-7; 8 bases map to TRBD2. The germline gives CDR1 SGHKS, CDR2 YYEKEE (reference sequence). The CDR3 extends over 14 amino acids. V lost 4 bases, J lost 0 bases, and 3 bases stayed unmatched. This CDR3 reads CASSRGGDSYEQYF. In DNA, the CDR3 is TGTGCCAGCAGCCGGGGGGGGGACTCCTACGAGCAGTACTTC. Full variable domain (outside the CDR3, taken from reference TRBV5-5 and TRBJ2-7): DAGVTQSPTHLIKTRGQQVTLRCSPISGHKSVSWYQQVLGQGPQFIFQYYEKEERGRGNFPDRFSARQFPNYSSELNVNALLLGDSALYLCASSRGGDSYEQYFGPGTRLTVT.

This clonotype was observed a handful of times. V is TRBV5-1 and J is TRBJ1-1; D gene unclear. Germline V gene lookup returns CDR1 SGHRS and CDR2 YFSETQ. The CDR3 extends over 14 amino acids. Trimming cost V 1 base and J 3 bases, with 10 bases left between them. The CDR3 DNA follows: TGCGCCAGCAGCTTGCAAGGGTTTGACACTGAAGCTTTCTTT. Its protein is CASSLQGFDTEAFF.

In nucleotides, the CDR3 is TGTGCCAGCAGTGAAGTAAGGGAATACACTGAAGCTTTCTTT. Its translation: CASSEVREYTEAFF. The V gene is TRBV2, the J gene TRBJ1-1; D gene ambiguous. Trimming removed 1 base at V and 3 bases at J, with 9 bases between. CDR1 and CDR2 (germline): SNHLY, FYNNEI. The CDR3 is made up of 14 amino acids.